The clone carrying this TCR beta chain came up a few times. Its antigen is not identified. The data are from a study of post-analysis software for immune sequencing data. Overall study context: Included among the disease courses, which were recorded for the cohort, were relapsing-remitting, secondary progressive and progressive-relapsing multiple sclerosis. Points from the study as a whole: Among multiple sclerosis patients, normalized Chao1 diversity was significantly below that of controls. Higher frequency in patients than in controls was seen for roughly five TRBV segments, with TRBV5-6, TRBV5-1 and TRBV20-1 among them. Strong same-batch co-clustering of samples appeared with F measure clustering.

The TCR beta cDNA libraries contained unique molecular identifiers. When about 0.9 to 11 million T cells were used, they gave roughly 500,000 cDNA molecules. Via MiXCR, TCRdb re-called the PCR reads, giving one row per CDR3 protein. The data contain 650,000 to 850,000 distinct CDR3 sequences, just over 45% of them singletons. Germline lookup yields CDR1 LNHNV and CDR2 YYDKDF (reference sequence). The CDR3 has 22 amino acids. J gave up 0 bases and V 0 bases, and 16 bases lay outside the gene matches. This clonotype originated in a girl under 18 with multiple sclerosis. Sequencing was carried out using blood. The V gene is TRBV15, the J gene TRBJ2-2; 10 nucleotides align to TRBD2. In DNA form, the CDR3 reads TGTGCCACCAGCAGAGATCATGATGAGACTAGCGGGTCAATTTCGAACACCGGGGAGCTGTTTTTT. Translated: CATSRDHDETSGSISNTGELFF.